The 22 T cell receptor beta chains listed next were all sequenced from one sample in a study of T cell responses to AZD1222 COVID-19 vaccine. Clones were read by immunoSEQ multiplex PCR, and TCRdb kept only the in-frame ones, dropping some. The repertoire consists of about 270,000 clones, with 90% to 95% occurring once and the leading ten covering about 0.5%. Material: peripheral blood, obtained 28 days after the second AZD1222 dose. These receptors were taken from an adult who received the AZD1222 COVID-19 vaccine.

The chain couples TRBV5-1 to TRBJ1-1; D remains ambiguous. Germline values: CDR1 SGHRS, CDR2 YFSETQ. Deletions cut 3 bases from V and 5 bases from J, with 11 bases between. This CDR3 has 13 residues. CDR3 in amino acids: CASSYLGGTEAFF. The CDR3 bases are TGCGCCAGCAGCTACCTGGGCGGGACTGAAGCTTTCTTT.

Written as DNA, the CDR3 is TGTGCCAGCAGCCCTACTAGCGGGAGCTCCTACGAGCAGTACTTC. The encoded protein is CASSPTSGSSYEQYF. The rearrangement links TRBV7-2 to TRBJ2-7, with TRBD2 identical over 11 bases. Germline loops: CDR1 SGHTA, CDR2 FQGNSA. Germline trimming cut 5 bases from V and 0 bases from J; bases unmatched to any gene: 3. This CDR3 is 15 amino acids long.

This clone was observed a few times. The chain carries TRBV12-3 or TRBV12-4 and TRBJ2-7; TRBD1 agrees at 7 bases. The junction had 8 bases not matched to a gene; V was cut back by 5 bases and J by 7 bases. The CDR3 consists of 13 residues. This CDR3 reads CASSPPTGKEQYF. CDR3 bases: TGTGCCAGCAGTCCTCCGACAGGGAAAGAGCAGTACTTC.

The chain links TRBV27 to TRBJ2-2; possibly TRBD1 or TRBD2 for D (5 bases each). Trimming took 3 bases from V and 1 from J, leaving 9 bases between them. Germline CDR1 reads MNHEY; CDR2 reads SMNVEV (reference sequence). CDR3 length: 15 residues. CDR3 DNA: TGTGCCAGCAGTTTCGGGGCACTGAACACCGGGGAGCTGTTTTTT. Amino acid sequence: CASSFGALNTGELFF.

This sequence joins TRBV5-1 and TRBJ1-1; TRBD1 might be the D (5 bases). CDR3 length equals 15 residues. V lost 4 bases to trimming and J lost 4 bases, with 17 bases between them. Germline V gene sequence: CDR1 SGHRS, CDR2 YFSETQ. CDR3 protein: CASSKSQAAGTEAFF. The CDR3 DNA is TGCGCCAGCAGCAAATCACAGGCGGCGGGCACTGAAGCTTTCTTT.

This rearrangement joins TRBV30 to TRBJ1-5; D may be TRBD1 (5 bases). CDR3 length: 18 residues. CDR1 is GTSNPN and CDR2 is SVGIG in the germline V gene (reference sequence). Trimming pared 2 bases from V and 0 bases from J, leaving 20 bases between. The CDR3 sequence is CAWSPGGGAIISNQPQHF. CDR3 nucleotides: TGTGCCTGGAGTCCCGGTGGAGGGGCCATTATTAGCAATCAGCCCCAGCATTTT.

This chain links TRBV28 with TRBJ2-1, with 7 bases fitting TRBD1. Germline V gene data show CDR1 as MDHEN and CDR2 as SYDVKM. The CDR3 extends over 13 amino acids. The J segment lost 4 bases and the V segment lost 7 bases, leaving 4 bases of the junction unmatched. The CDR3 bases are TGTGCCAGCACCAAGACAGGGTACAATGAGCAGTTCTTC. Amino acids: CASTKTGYNEQFF.

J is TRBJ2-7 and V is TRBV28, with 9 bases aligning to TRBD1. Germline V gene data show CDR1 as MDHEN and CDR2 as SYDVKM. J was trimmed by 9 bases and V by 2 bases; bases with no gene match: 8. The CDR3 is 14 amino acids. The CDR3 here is CASSLGTGTFGQYF. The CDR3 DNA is TGTGCCAGCAGTTTAGGGACAGGGACGTTTGGGCAGTACTTC. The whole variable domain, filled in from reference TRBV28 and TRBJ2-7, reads DVKVTQSSRYLVKRTGEKVFLECVQDMDHENMFWYRQDPGLGLRLIYFSYDVKMKEKGDIPEGYSVSREKKERFSLILESASTNQTSMYLCASSLGTGTFGQYFGPGTRLTVT.

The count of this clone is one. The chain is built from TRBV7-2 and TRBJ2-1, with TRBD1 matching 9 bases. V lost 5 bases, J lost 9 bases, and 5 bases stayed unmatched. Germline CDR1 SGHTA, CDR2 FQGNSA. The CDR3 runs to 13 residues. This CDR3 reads CASSPGTGTEQFF. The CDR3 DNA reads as TGTGCCAGCAGCCCCGGGACAGGGACTGAGCAGTTCTTC.

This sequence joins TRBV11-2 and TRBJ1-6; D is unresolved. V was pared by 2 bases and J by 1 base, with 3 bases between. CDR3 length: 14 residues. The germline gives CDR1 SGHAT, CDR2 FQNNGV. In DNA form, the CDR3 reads TGTGCCAGCAGCTTATTTTCCTATAATTCACCCCTCCACTTT. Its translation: CASSLFSYNSPLHF. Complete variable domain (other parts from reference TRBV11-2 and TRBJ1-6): EAGVAQSPRYKIIEKRQSVAFWCNPISGHATLYWYQQILGQGPKLLIQFQNNGVVDDSQLPKDRFSAERLKGVDSTLKIQPAKLEDSAVYLCASSLFSYNSPLHFGNGTRLTVT.

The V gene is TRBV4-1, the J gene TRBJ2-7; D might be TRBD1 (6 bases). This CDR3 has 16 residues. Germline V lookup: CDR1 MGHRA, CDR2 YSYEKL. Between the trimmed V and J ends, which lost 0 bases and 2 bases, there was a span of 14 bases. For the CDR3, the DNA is TGCGCCAGCAGCCAAGAAGCCAGGGGCCTTACCTACGAGCAGTACTTC. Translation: CASSQEARGLTYEQYF.

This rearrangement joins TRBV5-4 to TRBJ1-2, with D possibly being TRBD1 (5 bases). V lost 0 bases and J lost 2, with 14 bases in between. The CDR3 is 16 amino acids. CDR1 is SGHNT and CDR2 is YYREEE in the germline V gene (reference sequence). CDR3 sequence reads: CASSLGGAGSNYGYTF. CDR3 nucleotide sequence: TGTGCCAGCAGCTTGGGAGGGGCCGGGTCCAACTATGGCTACACCTTC.

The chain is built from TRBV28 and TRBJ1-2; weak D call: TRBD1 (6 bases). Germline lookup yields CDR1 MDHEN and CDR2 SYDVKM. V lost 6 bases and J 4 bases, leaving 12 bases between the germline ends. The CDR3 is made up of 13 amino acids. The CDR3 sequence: CASSPGGGYGYTF. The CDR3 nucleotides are TGTGCCAGCAGCCCGGGAGGGGGCTATGGCTACACCTTC.

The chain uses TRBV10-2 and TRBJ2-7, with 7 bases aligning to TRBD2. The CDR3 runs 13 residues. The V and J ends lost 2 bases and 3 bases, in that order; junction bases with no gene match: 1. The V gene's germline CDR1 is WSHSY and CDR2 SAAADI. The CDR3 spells CASSERGVYEQYF. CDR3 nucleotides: TGCGCCAGCAGTGAGCGGGGGGTCTACGAGCAGTACTTC.

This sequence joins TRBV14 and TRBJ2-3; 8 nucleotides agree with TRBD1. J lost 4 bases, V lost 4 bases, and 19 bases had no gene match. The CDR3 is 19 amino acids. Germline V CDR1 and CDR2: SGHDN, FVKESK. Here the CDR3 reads CASSLQESSGQGVADTQYF. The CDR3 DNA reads TGTGCCAGCAGCCTACAAGAGTCGAGCGGACAGGGTGTCGCAGATACGCAGTATTTT.

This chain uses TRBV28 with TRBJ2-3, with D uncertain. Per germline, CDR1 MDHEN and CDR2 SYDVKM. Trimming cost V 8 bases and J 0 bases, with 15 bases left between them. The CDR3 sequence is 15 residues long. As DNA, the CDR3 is TGTGCCAGCCTCAACAGACTTTCTAGCACAGATACGCAGTATTTT. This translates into CASLNRLSSTDTQYF. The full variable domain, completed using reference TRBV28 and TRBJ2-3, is DVKVTQSSRYLVKRTGEKVFLECVQDMDHENMFWYRQDPGLGLRLIYFSYDVKMKEKGDIPEGYSVSREKKERFSLILESASTNQTSMYLCASLNRLSSTDTQYFGPGTRLTVL.

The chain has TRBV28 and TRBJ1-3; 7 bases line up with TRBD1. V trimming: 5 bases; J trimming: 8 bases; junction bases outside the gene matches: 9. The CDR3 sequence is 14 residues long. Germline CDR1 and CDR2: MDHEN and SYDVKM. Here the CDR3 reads CASSPTGDIYTIYF. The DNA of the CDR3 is TGTGCCAGCAGTCCTACAGGGGATATATACACCATATATTTT.

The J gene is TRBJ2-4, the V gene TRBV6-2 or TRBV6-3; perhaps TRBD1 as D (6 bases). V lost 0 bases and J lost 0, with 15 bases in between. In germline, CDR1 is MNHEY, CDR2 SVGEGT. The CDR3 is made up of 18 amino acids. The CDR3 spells CASSYSPTGTLAKNIQYF. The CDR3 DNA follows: TGTGCCAGCAGTTACTCTCCCACAGGGACCCTAGCCAAAAACATTCAGTACTTC.

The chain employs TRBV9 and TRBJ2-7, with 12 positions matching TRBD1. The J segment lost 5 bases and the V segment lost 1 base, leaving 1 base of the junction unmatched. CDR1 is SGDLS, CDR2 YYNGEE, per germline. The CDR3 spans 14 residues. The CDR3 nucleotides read TGTGCCAGCAGCGTATGGGACAGGGGGCACGAGCAGTACTTC. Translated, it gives CASSVWDRGHEQYF.

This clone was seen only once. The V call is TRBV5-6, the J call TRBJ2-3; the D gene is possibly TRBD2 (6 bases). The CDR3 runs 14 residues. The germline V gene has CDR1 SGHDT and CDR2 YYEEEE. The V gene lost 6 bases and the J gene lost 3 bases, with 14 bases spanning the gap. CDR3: CASNRDFETDTQYF. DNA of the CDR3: TGTGCCAGCAACCGGGACTTCGAGACAGATACGCAGTATTTT.

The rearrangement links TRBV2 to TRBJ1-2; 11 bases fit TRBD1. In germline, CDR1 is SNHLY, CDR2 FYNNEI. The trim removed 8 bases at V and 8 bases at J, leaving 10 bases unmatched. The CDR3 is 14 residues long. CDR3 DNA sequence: TGTGCCAGCGCTCGACGGGACAGGGGGGTCGGCTACACCTTC. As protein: CASARRDRGVGYTF.

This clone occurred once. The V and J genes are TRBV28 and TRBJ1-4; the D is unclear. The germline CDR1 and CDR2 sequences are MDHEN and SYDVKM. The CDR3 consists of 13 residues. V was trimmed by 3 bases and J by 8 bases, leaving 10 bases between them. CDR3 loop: CASSLSGMEKLFF. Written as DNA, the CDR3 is TGTGCCAGCAGTTTGTCGGGGATGGAAAAACTGTTTTTT.